Listed here are 18 T cell receptor beta chains from one sample, sequenced in a study of regulatory T cells in long-lasting Graves disease. Through Arm-PCR of CDR3 regions and iRepertoire HTBI primers, TCR beta libraries were built. From the multiplex PCR reads, TCRdb called clonotypes with MiXCR, one entry per CDR3 protein. The sample has 700,000 or so distinct CDR3 sequences, about 30% seen once. Time point meaning: persistent/refractory GD, antithyroid drugs over 5 years with positive TRAb. After RNA was extracted from PBMCs, the TCR library was made from it. The source material was peripheral blood mononuclear cells (PBMCs), sampled when the disease was refractory, from a patient treated with antithyroid drugs. The receptors derive from a female donor with Graves disease.

This clonotype was seen a handful of times. Here the CDR3 reads CAISESVGTEAFF. CDR3 nucleotide sequence: TGTGCCATCAGTGAGTCTGTGGGCACTGAAGCTTTCTTT. This sequence joins TRBV10-3 and TRBJ1-1; D is undetermined. Germline V gives CDR1 ENHRY, CDR2 SYGVKD. V lost 0 bases to trimming and J lost 4 bases, with 6 bases between them. The CDR3 totals 13 residues.

The rearrangement links TRBV28 to TRBJ1-1; TRBD1 might be the D (5 bases). This CDR3 is 15 amino acids long. Germline values: CDR1 MDHEN, CDR2 SYDVKM. V lost 1 base to trimming and J lost 3 bases, with 12 bases between them. CDR3 sequence: CASSLLGPGDTEAFF. CDR3 DNA sequence: TGTGCCAGCAGTTTATTGGGCCCGGGGGACACTGAAGCTTTCTTT.

The rearrangement links TRBV9 to TRBJ1-1, with 8 bases aligning to TRBD1. The CDR3 is 13 amino acids. With V trimmed by 2 bases and J by 11 bases, 8 bases remained unmatched. CDR1 is SGDLS and CDR2 is YYNGEE in the germline V gene. In nucleotides, the CDR3 is TGTGCCAGCAGCGTCGTGCAGGGGGCCGAGGCTTTCTTT. Translation gives CASSVVQGAEAFF.

This clonotype was seen only a few times. This chain uses TRBV6-1 with TRBJ2-5, with a possible D match to TRBD1 (6 bases). This CDR3 has 15 residues. V was pared by 1 base and J by 7 bases, with 16 bases between. In germline, CDR1 is MNHNS, CDR2 SASEGT. This CDR3 reads CASSEGGNRVGTQYF. DNA for the CDR3: TGTGCCAGCAGTGAAGGAGGGAACAGGGTAGGGACCCAGTACTTC.

In this sample, this clonotype turned up a few times. V usage is TRBV12-3 or TRBV12-4 and J usage is TRBJ1-3; 7 bases fit TRBD1. The CDR3 runs to 14 residues. After removal of 6 bases from V and 5 bases from J, the junction contained 7 bases not matched to a gene. For the CDR3, the DNA is TGTGCCAGCAGCCTCGTACAGGGGAGAAACACCATATATTTT. As protein: CASSLVQGRNTIYF.

The chain joins TRBV5-1 to TRBJ2-6, with 9 bases fitting TRBD1. Germline lookup yields CDR1 SGHRS and CDR2 YFSETQ. With 1 base clipped from V and 3 bases from J, the junction kept 5 bases outside the gene matches. The length of the CDR3 is 17 residues. The CDR3 is CASSLTTGGYGANVLTF. In nucleotides, the CDR3 is TGCGCCAGCAGCTTGACAACAGGGGGCTATGGGGCCAACGTCCTGACTTTC.

The chain links TRBV6-2 or TRBV6-3 to TRBJ2-6; no clear D. Germline V CDR1 and CDR2: MNHEY, SVGEGT. The germline V and J ends were trimmed by 4 bases and 4 bases, with 11 bases remaining between them. The CDR3 covers 15 residues. CDR3 loop: CASSLTYGGANVLTF. CDR3 nucleotide sequence: TGTGCCAGCAGTTTGACTTACGGGGGGGCCAACGTCCTGACTTTC.

The V gene is TRBV5-1, the J gene TRBJ2-7; 9 bases align to TRBD2. Germline CDR1 reads SGHRS; CDR2 reads YFSETQ. The CDR3 length is 14 residues. Trimming cost V 2 bases and J 5 bases; bases outside gene matches: 5. CDR3 amino acids: CASSFSGSSNEQYF. CDR3 nucleotide sequence: TGCGCCAGCAGCTTTAGCGGGAGTTCGAACGAGCAGTACTTC.

The chain employs TRBV25-1 and TRBJ2-7; TRBD2 agrees at 9 bases. This CDR3 is built from 14 residues. V lost 9 bases, J lost 6 bases, and 12 bases stayed unmatched. Germline CDR1 and CDR2: MGHDK and SYGVNS. The CDR3 nucleotides are TGTGCCAGTCGACCCCGCGGGAGGGCCGTCGAGCAGTACTTC. It specifies CASRPRGRAVEQYF.

This clonotype was observed a handful of times. The chain combines TRBV6-1 with TRBJ1-2, with TRBD1 identical over 10 bases. The CDR3 sequence is 17 residues long. Germline CDR1 and CDR2: MNHNS and SASEGT. Trimming took 6 bases from V and 0 from J; bases not matched to a gene: 10. The CDR3 DNA is TGTGCCAGCAGACCGGGACAGGGGAATAGGGCTAACTATGGCTACACCTTC. Protein: CASRPGQGNRANYGYTF.

As for this clonotype: The likely explanation is a read error, given a far larger clone one base away. This chain links TRBV12-3 or TRBV12-4 with TRBJ2-5, with TRBD1 identical over 9 bases. The CDR3 length is 15 residues. The CDR3 spells CGSSAPQGAGETQYF. For the CDR3, the DNA is TGTGGCAGCAGTGCGCCACAGGGGGCGGGGGAGACCCAGTACTTC.

This clonotype was seen more than once but under ten times. The rearrangement joins TRBV5-6 to TRBJ1-1; maybe TRBD1 (6 bases). The V end lost 5 bases, the J end lost 4 bases, and 21 bases lay between the germline ends. The CDR3 is made up of 16 amino acids. The V gene's germline CDR1 is SGHDT and CDR2 YYEEEE. The CDR3: CASRASRGPRGTEAFF. CDR3 coding DNA: TGTGCCAGCAGAGCCTCACGGGGGCCCCGGGGCACTGAAGCTTTCTTT.

The genes are TRBV11-2 and TRBJ2-3; 13 bases map to TRBD2. Per germline, CDR1 SGHAT and CDR2 FQNNGV. The CDR3 extends over 18 amino acids. V was pared by 1 base and J by 1 base, with 5 bases of the junction left unmatched. CDR3 DNA sequence: TGTGCCAGCAGCTTAGGGGAAGGACTAGCGGGAGGCACAGATACGCAGTATTTT. Amino acids: CASSLGEGLAGGTDTQYF.

The V call is TRBV5-5, the J call TRBJ2-5; TRBD2 matches 8 bases. The V gene end was trimmed by 3 bases and the J gene end by 3 bases; junction bases not matched to a gene: 7. CDR1 SGHKS and CDR2 YYEKEE come from the germline V gene (reference sequence). This CDR3 spans 15 amino acids. The CDR3 region has the DNA TGTGCCAGCAGCTCTCTGAGTAGCGGGAAAGAGACCCAGTACTTC. The encoded protein is CASSSLSSGKETQYF.

This chain joins TRBV5-1 and TRBJ2-7, with 10 bases identical to TRBD1. Germline V gives CDR1 SGHRS, CDR2 YFSETQ. The ends lost 3 bases at V and 3 bases at J; junction bases unmatched: 3. The CDR3 spans 14 residues. CDR3 sequence: CASSWGDRGYEQYF. Written as DNA, the CDR3 is TGCGCCAGCAGCTGGGGGGACAGGGGCTACGAGCAGTACTTC.

This chain connects TRBV29-1 to TRBJ1-1; maybe TRBD1 (6 bases). Germline CDR1 is SQVTM and CDR2 is ANQGSEA. The CDR3 is 14 amino acids. V shed 7 bases and J shed 5 bases, with 20 bases lying between them. The CDR3 DNA reads TGCAGCGCCAGAGGGGGGAGGGGAAAGACTGAAGCTTTCTTT. Protein sequence: CSARGGRGKTEAFF.

This clonotype was detected once. The chain carries TRBV7-2 and TRBJ2-6; D might be TRBD2 (5 bases). Trimming cost V 3 bases and J 0 bases, with 15 bases left between them. The CDR3 covers 18 residues. Germline assignment: CDR1 SGHTA and CDR2 FQGNSA. DNA of the CDR3: TGTGCCAGCAGCTTCCGATCGACGGGGAGCTCTGGGGCCAACGTCCTGACTTTC. Its translation: CASSFRSTGSSGANVLTF.

In this sample, this clonotype turned up many times. The chain recombines TRBV27 with TRBJ2-2; D possibly uses TRBD1 or TRBD2 (5 bases each). The CDR3 totals 13 residues. Trimming shortened V by 3 bases and J by 6 bases, and 8 bases separated the two germline ends. Germline CDR1 MNHEY, CDR2 SMNVEV (reference sequence). CDR3: CASSFQGAGELFF. Here the CDR3 DNA reads TGTGCCAGCAGTTTTCAGGGAGCCGGGGAGCTGTTTTTT.